This record covers a single TCR beta chain. Trimming stripped 6 bases from V and 6 bases from J, with 15 bases between. Germline V gene lookup returns CDR1 MRHNA and CDR2 SNTAGT. The CDR3 is made up of 14 amino acids. The sample comes from a study of control samples from healthy donors and cancer patients. Only in-frame clones appear in the TCRdb table, and some are missing; sequencing was by immunoSEQ multiplex PCR. The sample has around 190,000 clones, almost 90% seen once. Sequenced input: blood. The chain carries TRBV6-4 and TRBJ1-5, with D uncertain. The receptor comes from a woman between 45 and 60 years old in good health. The CDR3 loop is CASREEAIGQPQHF. CDR3 in DNA: TGTGCCAGCAGGGAGGAGGCGATTGGTCAGCCCCAGCATTTT.